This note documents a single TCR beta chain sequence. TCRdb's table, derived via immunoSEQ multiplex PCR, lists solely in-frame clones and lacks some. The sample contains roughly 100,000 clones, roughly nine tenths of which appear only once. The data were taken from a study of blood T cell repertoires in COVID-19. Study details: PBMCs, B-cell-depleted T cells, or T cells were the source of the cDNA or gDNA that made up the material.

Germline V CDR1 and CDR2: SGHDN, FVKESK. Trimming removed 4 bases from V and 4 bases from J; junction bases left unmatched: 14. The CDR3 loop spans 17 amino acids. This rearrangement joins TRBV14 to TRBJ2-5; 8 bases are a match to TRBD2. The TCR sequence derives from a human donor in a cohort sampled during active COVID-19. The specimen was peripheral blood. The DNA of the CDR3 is TGTGCCAGCAGCCGGGGAGCGGGAGTAGGGTTTCGAGAGACCCAGTACTTC. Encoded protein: CASSRGAGVGFRETQYF. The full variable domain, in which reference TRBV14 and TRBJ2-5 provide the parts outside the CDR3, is EAGVTQFPSHSVIEKGQTVTLRCDPISGHDNLYWYRRVMGKEIKFLLHFVKESKQDESGMPNNRFLAERTGGTYSTLKVQPAELEDSGVYFCASSRGAGVGFRETQYFGPGTRLLVL.